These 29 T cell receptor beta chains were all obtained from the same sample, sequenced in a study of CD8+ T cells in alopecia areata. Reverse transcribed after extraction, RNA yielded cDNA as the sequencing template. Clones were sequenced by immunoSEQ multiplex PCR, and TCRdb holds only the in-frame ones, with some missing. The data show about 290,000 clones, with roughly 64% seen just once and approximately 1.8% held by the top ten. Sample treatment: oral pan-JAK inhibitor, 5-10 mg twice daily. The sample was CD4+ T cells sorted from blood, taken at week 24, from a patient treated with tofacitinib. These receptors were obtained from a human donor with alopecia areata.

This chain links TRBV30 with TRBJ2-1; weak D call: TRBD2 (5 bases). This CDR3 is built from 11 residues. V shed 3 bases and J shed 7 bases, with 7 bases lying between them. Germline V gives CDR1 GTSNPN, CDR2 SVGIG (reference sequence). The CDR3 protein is CAWREENEQFF. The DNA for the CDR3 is TGTGCCTGGAGGGAGGAGAATGAGCAGTTCTTC.

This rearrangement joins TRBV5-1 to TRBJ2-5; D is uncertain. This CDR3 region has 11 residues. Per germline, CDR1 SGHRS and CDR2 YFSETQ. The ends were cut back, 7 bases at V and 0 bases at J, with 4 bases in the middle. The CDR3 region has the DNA TGCGCCAGCGGCTACCAAGAGACCCAGTACTTC. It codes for CASGYQETQYF.

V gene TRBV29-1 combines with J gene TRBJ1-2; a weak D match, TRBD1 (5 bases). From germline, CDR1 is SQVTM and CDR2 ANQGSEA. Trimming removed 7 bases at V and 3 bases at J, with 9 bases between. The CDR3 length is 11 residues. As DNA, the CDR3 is TGCAGCGGGGGGGAAGACTATGGCTACACCTTC. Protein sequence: CSGGEDYGYTF. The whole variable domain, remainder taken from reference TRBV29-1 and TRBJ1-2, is SAVISQKPSRDICQRGTSLTIQCQVDSQVTMMFWYRQQPGQSLTLIATANQGSEATYESGFVIDKFPISRPNLTFSTLTVSNMSPEDSSIYLCSGGEDYGYTFGSGTRLTVV.

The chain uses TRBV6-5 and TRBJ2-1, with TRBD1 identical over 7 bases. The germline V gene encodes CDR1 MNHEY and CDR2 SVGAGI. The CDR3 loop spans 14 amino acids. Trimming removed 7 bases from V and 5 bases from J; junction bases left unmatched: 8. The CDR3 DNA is TGTGCCAGCACCCATGCCACAGGGGACAATGAGCAGTTCTTC. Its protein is CASTHATGDNEQFF.

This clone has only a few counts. CDR3 residues: CASSSDRGYGYTF. Written as DNA, the CDR3 is TGCGCCAGCAGCTCGGACAGGGGGTATGGCTACACCTTC. The chain couples TRBV5-1 to TRBJ1-2; the match to TRBD1 covers 10 bases. V shed 3 bases, J shed 5 bases, and the junction held 1 base outside the gene matches. Germline V lookup: CDR1 SGHRS, CDR2 YFSETQ. This CDR3 comprises 13 residues.

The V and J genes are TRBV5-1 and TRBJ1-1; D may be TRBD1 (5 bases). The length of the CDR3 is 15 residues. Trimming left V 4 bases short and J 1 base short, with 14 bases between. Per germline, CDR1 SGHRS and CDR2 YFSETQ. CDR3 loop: CASSLDSPKNTEAFF. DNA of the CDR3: TGCGCCAGCAGCCTTGACAGCCCTAAGAACACTGAAGCTTTCTTT. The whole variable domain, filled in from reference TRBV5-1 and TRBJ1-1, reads KAGVTQTPRYLIKTRGQQVTLSCSPISGHRSVSWYQQTPGQGLQFLFEYFSETQRNKGNFPGRFSGRQFSNSRSEMNVSTLELGDSALYLCASSLDSPKNTEAFFGQGTRLTVV.

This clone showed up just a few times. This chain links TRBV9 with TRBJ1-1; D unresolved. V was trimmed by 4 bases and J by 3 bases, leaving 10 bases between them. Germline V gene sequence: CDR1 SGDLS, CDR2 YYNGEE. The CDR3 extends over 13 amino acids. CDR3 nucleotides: TGTGCCAGCAGCCCTCACAGTGACACTGAAGCTTTCTTT. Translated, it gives CASSPHSDTEAFF.

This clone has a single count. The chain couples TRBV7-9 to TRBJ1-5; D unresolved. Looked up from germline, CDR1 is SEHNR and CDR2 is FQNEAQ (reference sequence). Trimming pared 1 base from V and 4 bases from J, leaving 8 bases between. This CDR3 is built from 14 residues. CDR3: CASSLGVGNQPQHF. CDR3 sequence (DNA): TGTGCCAGCAGCTTAGGAGTGGGAAATCAGCCCCAGCATTTT. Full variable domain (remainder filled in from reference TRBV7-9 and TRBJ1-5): DTGVSQNPRHKITKRGQNVTFRCDPISEHNRLYWYRQTLGQGPEFLTYFQNEAQLEKSRLLSDRFSAERPKGSFSTLEIQRTEQGDSAMYLCASSLGVGNQPQHFGDGTRLSIL.

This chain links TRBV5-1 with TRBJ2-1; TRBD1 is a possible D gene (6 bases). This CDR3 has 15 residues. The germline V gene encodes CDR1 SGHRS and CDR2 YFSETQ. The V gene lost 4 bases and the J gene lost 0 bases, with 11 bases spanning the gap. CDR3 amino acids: CASSLRTASYNEQFF. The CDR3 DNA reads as TGCGCCAGCAGCCTTCGGACAGCCTCCTACAATGAGCAGTTCTTC.

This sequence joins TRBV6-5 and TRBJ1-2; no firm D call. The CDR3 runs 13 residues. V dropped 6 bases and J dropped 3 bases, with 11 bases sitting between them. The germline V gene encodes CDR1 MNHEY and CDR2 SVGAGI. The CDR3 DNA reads TGTGCCAGCAGAATAACCATCGACTATGGCTACACCTTC. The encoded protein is CASRITIDYGYTF.

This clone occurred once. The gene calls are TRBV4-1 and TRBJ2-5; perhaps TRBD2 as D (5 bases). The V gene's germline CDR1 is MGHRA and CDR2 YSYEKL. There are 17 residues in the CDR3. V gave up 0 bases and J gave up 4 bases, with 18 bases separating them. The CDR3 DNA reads TGCGCCAGCAGCCAAGACCCTGACGGAGGTGTTCGAGAGACCCAGTACTTC. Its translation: CASSQDPDGGVRETQYF.

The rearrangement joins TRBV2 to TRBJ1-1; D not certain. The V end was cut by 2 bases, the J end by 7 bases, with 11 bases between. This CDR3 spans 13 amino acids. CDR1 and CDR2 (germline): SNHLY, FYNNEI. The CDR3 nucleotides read TGTGCCAGCAGTGAAACGAAGGACCGTGAAGCTTTCTTT. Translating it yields CASSETKDREAFF. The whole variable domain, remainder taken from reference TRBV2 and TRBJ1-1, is EPEVTQTPSHQVTQMGQEVILRCVPISNHLYFYWYRQILGQKVEFLVSFYNNEISEKSEIFDDQFSVERPDGSNFTLKIRSTKLEDSAMYFCASSETKDREAFFGQGTRLTVV.

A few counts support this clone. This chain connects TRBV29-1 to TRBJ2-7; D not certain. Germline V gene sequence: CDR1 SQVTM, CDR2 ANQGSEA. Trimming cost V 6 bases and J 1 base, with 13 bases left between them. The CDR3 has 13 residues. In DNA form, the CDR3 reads TGCAGCGTCGCCGGGCTGTTGTCCTACGAGCAGTACTTC. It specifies CSVAGLLSYEQYF.

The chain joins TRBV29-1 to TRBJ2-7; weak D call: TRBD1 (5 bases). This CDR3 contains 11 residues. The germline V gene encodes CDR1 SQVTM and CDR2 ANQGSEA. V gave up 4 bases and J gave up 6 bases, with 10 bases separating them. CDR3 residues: CSVGAGIEQYF. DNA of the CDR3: TGCAGCGTTGGTGCAGGGATCGAGCAGTACTTC.

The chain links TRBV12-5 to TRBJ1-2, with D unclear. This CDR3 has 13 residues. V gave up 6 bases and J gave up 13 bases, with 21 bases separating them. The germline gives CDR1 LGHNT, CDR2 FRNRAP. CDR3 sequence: CASGPPPKPRSTF. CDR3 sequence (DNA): TGTGCTAGTGGCCCACCCCCGAAACCTCGTAGCACCTTC.

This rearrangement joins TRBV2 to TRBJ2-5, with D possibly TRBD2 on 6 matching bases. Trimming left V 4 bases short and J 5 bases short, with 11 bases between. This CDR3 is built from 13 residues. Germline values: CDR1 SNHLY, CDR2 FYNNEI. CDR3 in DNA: TGTGCCAGCAGTGGGGGGGTTTGGGAGACCCAGTACTTC. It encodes CASSGGVWETQYF. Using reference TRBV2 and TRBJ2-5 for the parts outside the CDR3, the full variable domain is EPEVTQTPSHQVTQMGQEVILRCVPISNHLYFYWYRQILGQKVEFLVSFYNNEISEKSEIFDDQFSVERPDGSNFTLKIRSTKLEDSAMYFCASSGGVWETQYFGPGTRLLVL.

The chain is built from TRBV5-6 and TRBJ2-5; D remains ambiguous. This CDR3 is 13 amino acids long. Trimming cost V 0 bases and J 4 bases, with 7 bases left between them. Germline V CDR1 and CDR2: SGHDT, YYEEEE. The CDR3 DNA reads TGTGCCAGCAGCTTGGGCCAATTAGAGACCCAGTACTTC. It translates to CASSLGQLETQYF.

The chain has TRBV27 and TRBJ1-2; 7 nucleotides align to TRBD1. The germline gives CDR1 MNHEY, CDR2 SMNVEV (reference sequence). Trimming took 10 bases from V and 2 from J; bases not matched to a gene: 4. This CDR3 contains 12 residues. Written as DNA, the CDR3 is TGTGCCACCGAGACAGGGAACTATGGCTACACCTTC. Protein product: CATETGNYGYTF.

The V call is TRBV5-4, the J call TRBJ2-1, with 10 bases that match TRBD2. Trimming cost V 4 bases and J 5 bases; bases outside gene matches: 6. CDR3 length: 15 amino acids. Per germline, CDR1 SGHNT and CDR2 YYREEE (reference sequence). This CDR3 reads CASSTTSGIHNEQFF. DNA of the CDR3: TGTGCCAGCAGCACTACTAGCGGGATTCACAATGAGCAGTTCTTC.

CDR3 nucleotides: TGTGCCAGCAGCTTCACGGCTTGGGGCTACACCTTC. Its protein is CASSFTAWGYTF. The chain combines TRBV7-9 with TRBJ1-2, with D hard to call. Germline lookup yields CDR1 SEHNR and CDR2 FQNEAQ (reference sequence). Trimming took 3 bases from V and 8 from J, leaving 10 bases between them. The CDR3 length is 12 residues.

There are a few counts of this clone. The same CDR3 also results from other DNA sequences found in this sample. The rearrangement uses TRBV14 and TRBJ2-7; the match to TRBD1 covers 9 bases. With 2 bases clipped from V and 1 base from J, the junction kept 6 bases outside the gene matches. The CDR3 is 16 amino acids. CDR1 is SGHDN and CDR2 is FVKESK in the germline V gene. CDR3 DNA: TGTGCCAGCAGCCAATCCGACAGGGGGGGATCCTACGAGCAGTACTTC. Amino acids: CASSQSDRGGSYEQYF.

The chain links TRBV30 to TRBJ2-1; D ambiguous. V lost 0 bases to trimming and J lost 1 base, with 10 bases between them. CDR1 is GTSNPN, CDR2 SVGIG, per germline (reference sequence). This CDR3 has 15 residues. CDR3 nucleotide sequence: TGTGCCTGGAGTGTCGGGCCCGGTTCCTACAATGAGCAGTTCTTC. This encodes CAWSVGPGSYNEQFF.

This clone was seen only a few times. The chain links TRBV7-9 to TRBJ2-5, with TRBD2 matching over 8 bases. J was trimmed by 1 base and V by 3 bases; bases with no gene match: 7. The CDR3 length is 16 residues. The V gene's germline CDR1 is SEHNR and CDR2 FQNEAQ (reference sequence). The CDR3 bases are TGTGCCAGCAGCTTTCCCGCGGGGGGAGGCCAAGAGACCCAGTACTTC. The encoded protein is CASSFPAGGGQETQYF.

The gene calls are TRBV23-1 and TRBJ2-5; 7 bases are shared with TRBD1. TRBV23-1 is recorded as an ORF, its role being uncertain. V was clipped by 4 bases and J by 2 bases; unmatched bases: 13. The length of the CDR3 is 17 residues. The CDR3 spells CASSRNIYGQEQETQYF. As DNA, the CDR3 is TGCGCCAGCAGTCGAAATATCTATGGACAGGAGCAAGAGACCCAGTACTTC.

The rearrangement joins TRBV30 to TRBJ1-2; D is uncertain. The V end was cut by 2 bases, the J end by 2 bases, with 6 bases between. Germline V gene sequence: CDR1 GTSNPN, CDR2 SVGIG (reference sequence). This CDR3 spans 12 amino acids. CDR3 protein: CAWSITNYGYTF. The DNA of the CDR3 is TGTGCCTGGAGTATAACAAACTATGGCTACACCTTC.

The CDR3 nucleotides are TGTGCCAGCAGCTTAGTCCGGGGCAGCTACAATGAGCAGTTCTTC. Its protein product is CASSLVRGSYNEQFF. The chain combines TRBV7-2 with TRBJ2-1; possibly TRBD1 or TRBD2 for D (5 bases each). There are 15 residues in the CDR3. The V end was cut by 1 base, the J end by 3 bases, with 10 bases between. The germline V gene encodes CDR1 SGHTA and CDR2 FQGNSA.

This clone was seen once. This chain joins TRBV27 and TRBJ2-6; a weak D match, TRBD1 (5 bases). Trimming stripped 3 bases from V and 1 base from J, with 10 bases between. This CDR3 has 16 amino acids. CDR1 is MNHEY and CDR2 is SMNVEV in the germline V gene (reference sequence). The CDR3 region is CASSLVGQSGANVLTF. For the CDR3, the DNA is TGTGCCAGCAGTTTGGTAGGACAATCTGGGGCCAACGTCCTGACTTTC.

The CDR3 spells CASSSGIYEQYF. The CDR3 coding sequence is TGCGCCAGCAGCTCTGGGATCTACGAGCAGTACTTC. The chain couples TRBV5-1 to TRBJ2-7; D is unclear. The CDR3 runs 12 residues. Per the germline V gene, CDR1 is SGHRS and CDR2 is YFSETQ. V was pared by 3 bases and J by 3 bases, with 7 bases between.

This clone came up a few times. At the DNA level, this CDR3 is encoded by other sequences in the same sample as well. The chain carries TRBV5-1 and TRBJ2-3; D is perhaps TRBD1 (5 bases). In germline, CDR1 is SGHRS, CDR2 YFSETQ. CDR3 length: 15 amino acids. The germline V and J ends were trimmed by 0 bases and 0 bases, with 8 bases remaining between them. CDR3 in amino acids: CASSLERGSTDTQYF. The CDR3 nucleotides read TGCGCCAGCAGCTTGGAAAGGGGTAGCACAGATACGCAGTATTTT.